Below are 31 T cell receptor beta chains sequenced from a single sample in a study of blood T cell repertoires in COVID-19. Profiling relied on immunoSEQ multiplex PCR, and the TCRdb table lists in-frame clones only, not all of them. The sample gives about 300,000 clones, over 75% of which show up once; about 14% is in the top ten. Sequencing was performed on peripheral blood. These receptors were collected from a human donor in a cohort sampled during active COVID-19.

The chain recombines TRBV2 with TRBJ2-5, with TRBD2 identical over 11 bases. Germline V lookup: CDR1 SNHLY, CDR2 FYNNEI. The CDR3 totals 14 residues. Germline trimming cut 3 bases from V and 5 bases from J; bases unmatched to any gene: 2. The CDR3: CASSESSGRETQYF. CDR3 DNA sequence: TGTGCCAGCAGTGAGTCTAGCGGGAGGGAGACCCAGTACTTC.

This clone turned up a few times. The J gene is TRBJ2-7, the V gene TRBV6-5, with 11 nucleotides matching TRBD2. Germline V gives CDR1 MNHEY, CDR2 SVGAGI. This CDR3 is built from 13 residues. The V segment lost 6 bases and the J segment 3 bases; nucleotides outside the gene matches: 1. This chain's CDR3 is CASRGLADYEQYF. The CDR3, as DNA: TGTGCCAGCAGGGGACTAGCGGACTACGAGCAGTACTTC.

The chain links TRBV28 to TRBJ2-5; D ambiguous. V lost 1 base and J lost 4, with 4 bases in between. Germline CDR1 MDHEN, CDR2 SYDVKM. This CDR3 has 12 amino acids. CDR3 loop: CASSLSGETQYF. The DNA of the CDR3 is TGTGCCAGCAGTTTATCGGGAGAGACCCAGTACTTC.

This clone was counted between two and nine times. The J gene is TRBJ2-2, the V gene TRBV11-1; D unresolved. This CDR3 comprises 13 residues. The germline CDR1 and CDR2 sequences are SGHAT and FQDESV (reference sequence). Deletions cut 3 bases from V and 6 bases from J, with 8 bases between. The CDR3 coding sequence is TGTGCCAGCAGCTTCGTTTATCCCGGGGAGCTGTTTTTT. Translated, it gives CASSFVYPGELFF.

Only one count was recorded for this clone. The V and J genes are TRBV6-7 and TRBJ2-7, with 11 bases that match TRBD2. TRBV6-7 is annotated as an ORF whose role is uncertain. V dropped 0 bases and J dropped 2; count of bases not matched to a gene: 9. CDR3 length: 18 residues. The CDR3 is CASSYSSATSGSTYEQYF. DNA for the CDR3: TGTGCCAGCAGTTACTCGAGCGCAACTAGCGGGAGCACCTACGAGCAGTACTTC.

A single count supports this clone. V is TRBV28 and J is TRBJ2-7, with 8 bases identical to TRBD1. CDR1 is MDHEN and CDR2 is SYDVKM in the germline V gene. Trimming cost V 5 bases and J 6 bases; bases outside gene matches: 9. The CDR3 covers 14 residues. The CDR3 reads CASSTGTGVGEQYF. In nucleotides, the CDR3 is TGTGCCAGCAGTACCGGGACAGGTGTTGGCGAGCAGTACTTC.

This clone showed up just a few times. The chain joins TRBV27 to TRBJ2-7, with TRBD2 matching over 13 bases. This CDR3 has 16 amino acids. Germline V gene sequence: CDR1 MNHEY, CDR2 SMNVEV (reference sequence). Losses at the gene ends were 5 bases for V and 4 bases for J; bases not matched to a gene: 8. The CDR3 reads CASSLQLAGGLYEQYF. In DNA, the CDR3 is TGTGCCAGCAGTCTCCAACTAGCGGGAGGGTTATACGAGCAGTACTTC.

This chain links TRBV5-1 with TRBJ2-1; 7 bases agree with TRBD1. This CDR3 spans 14 amino acids. Germline V CDR1 and CDR2: SGHRS, YFSETQ. V lost 5 bases, J lost 8 bases, and 10 bases stayed unmatched. This CDR3 reads CASRNRGEVDEQFF. In DNA form, the CDR3 reads TGCGCCAGCAGGAACAGGGGTGAGGTGGATGAGCAGTTCTTC.

The genes are TRBV28 and TRBJ1-1; 9 nucleotides line up with TRBD1. The length of the CDR3 is 16 residues. CDR1 and CDR2 (germline): MDHEN, SYDVKM. Germline trimming cut 6 bases from V and 0 bases from J; bases unmatched to any gene: 8. CDR3 coding DNA: TGTGCCAGCAGCTCGGGACAGGGACTCATGAACACTGAAGCTTTCTTT. It codes for CASSSGQGLMNTEAFF. Complete variable domain (other parts from reference TRBV28 and TRBJ1-1): DVKVTQSSRYLVKRTGEKVFLECVQDMDHENMFWYRQDPGLGLRLIYFSYDVKMKEKGDIPEGYSVSREKKERFSLILESASTNQTSMYLCASSSGQGLMNTEAFFGQGTRLTVV.

In its sample, this clone was seen once. J is TRBJ2-2 and V is TRBV5-4, with D perhaps matching TRBD2 (5 bases). CDR3 length: 16 residues. The V end was cut by 6 bases, the J end by 2 bases, with 17 bases between. CDR1 is SGHNT, CDR2 YYREEE, per germline (reference sequence). CDR3 bases: TGTGCCAGCACTCTCACCAGCGGTGCTAACACCGGGGAGCTGTTTTTT. It codes for CASTLTSGANTGELFF. Variable domain in full (rest from reference TRBV5-4 and TRBJ2-2): ETGVTQSPTHLIKTRGQQVTLRCSSQSGHNTVSWYQQALGQGPQFIFQYYREEENGRGNFPPRFSGLQFPNYSSELNVNALELDDSALYLCASTLTSGANTGELFFGEGSRLTVL.

The chain links TRBV6-5 to TRBJ2-2; 7 nucleotides agree with TRBD1. After removal of 8 bases from V and 0 bases from J, the junction contained 3 bases not matched to a gene. Per germline, CDR1 MNHEY and CDR2 SVGAGI. This CDR3 is built from 14 residues. The CDR3 reads CASQGQPNTGELFF. CDR3 DNA: TGTGCCAGCCAGGGACAGCCGAACACCGGGGAGCTGTTTTTT.

The rearrangement uses TRBV2 and TRBJ2-3; 7 bases map to TRBD2. Looked up from germline, CDR1 is SNHLY and CDR2 is FYNNEI. CDR3 length: 14 amino acids. With V trimmed by 4 bases and J by 5 bases, 6 bases remained unmatched. The CDR3 region has the DNA TGTGCCAGCAGTGTCACGGGAGGAAAAGATACGCAGTATTTT. It encodes CASSVTGGKDTQYF.

This chain uses TRBV5-1 with TRBJ1-2; 9 bases map to TRBD1. Germline CDR1 reads SGHRS; CDR2 reads YFSETQ. This CDR3 region has 13 residues. The junction had 6 bases not matched to a gene; V was cut back by 4 bases and J by 8 bases. Here the CDR3 DNA reads TGCGCCAGCAGCCGGGACAGGGCGAGGGGCTACACCTTC. Its translation is CASSRDRARGYTF.

The CDR3 DNA is TGTGCCAGCAGTTCCAACAGGGGTTACAATGAGCAGTTCTTC. It translates to CASSSNRGYNEQFF. The V gene is TRBV5-4, the J gene TRBJ2-1; 7 nucleotides line up with TRBD1. With V trimmed by 5 bases and J by 4 bases, 6 bases remained unmatched. Germline V gene lookup returns CDR1 SGHNT and CDR2 YYREEE (reference sequence). This CDR3 contains 14 residues. Full variable domain (remainder filled in from reference TRBV5-4 and TRBJ2-1): ETGVTQSPTHLIKTRGQQVTLRCSSQSGHNTVSWYQQALGQGPQFIFQYYREEENGRGNFPPRFSGLQFPNYSSELNVNALELDDSALYLCASSSNRGYNEQFFGPGTRLTVL.

The rearrangement joins TRBV6-1 to TRBJ2-1; D is perhaps TRBD2 (5 bases). Deletions cut 7 bases from V and 4 bases from J, with 8 bases between. The CDR3 spans 12 residues. Germline CDR1 and CDR2: MNHNS and SASEGT. CDR3 loop: CASTREYNEQFF. Written as DNA, the CDR3 is TGTGCCAGCACCCGGGAATACAATGAGCAGTTCTTC.

The chain is built from TRBV9 and TRBJ2-1, with 7 bases lining up with TRBD2. Germline V lookup: CDR1 SGDLS, CDR2 YYNGEE. Unmatched junction bases numbered 10, after V lost 2 bases and J lost 8 bases. The length of the CDR3 is 15 residues. In nucleotides, the CDR3 is TGTGCCAGCAGCGTCGGCGGGAGTGGTTTCGATGAGCAGTTCTTC. It translates to CASSVGGSGFDEQFF.

This rearrangement joins TRBV6-6 to TRBJ1-1, with D unresolved. This CDR3 is 14 amino acids long. Trimming stripped 4 bases from V and 1 base from J, with 10 bases between. Germline V gives CDR1 MNHNY, CDR2 SVGAGI (reference sequence). The DNA for the CDR3 is TGTGCCAGCAGTTCCAAGATACAGAACACTGAAGCTTTCTTT. Translation gives CASSSKIQNTEAFF.

The table lists this clone with a count of one. The chain recombines TRBV6-5 with TRBJ1-3; TRBD1 is a possible D gene (5 bases). This CDR3 spans 15 amino acids. V was pared by 6 bases and J by 0 bases, with 12 bases between. CDR1 is MNHEY and CDR2 is SVGAGI in the germline V gene. The CDR3: CASSAGFASGNTIYF. CDR3 bases: TGTGCCAGCAGCGCAGGGTTCGCCTCTGGAAACACCATATATTTT.

The chain links TRBV6-2 or TRBV6-3 to TRBJ2-7; weak D call: TRBD2 (7 bases). This CDR3 comprises 17 residues. V lost 4 bases and J lost 6, with 25 bases in between. The germline V gene has CDR1 MNHEY and CDR2 SVGEGT. The CDR3 DNA reads as TGTGCCAGCAGTTCCCCGGGGGGCGGCCGGGCAGGCGGCGAGCAGTACTTC. It specifies CASSSPGGGRAGGEQYF.

This chain links TRBV6-6 with TRBJ2-3; TRBD2 is a possible D gene (5 bases). The germline V and J ends were trimmed by 5 bases and 2 bases, with 17 bases remaining between them. The length of the CDR3 is 16 residues. In germline, CDR1 is MNHNY, CDR2 SVGAGI (reference sequence). Here the CDR3 DNA reads TGTGCCAGCAGTCAGGAAAAGCGGAGGATCACAGATACGCAGTATTTT. Its protein is CASSQEKRRITDTQYF.

This sequence joins TRBV7-2 and TRBJ2-5, with 10 bases that match TRBD2. Germline CDR1 and CDR2: SGHTA and FQGNSA. The trim removed 6 bases at V and 5 bases at J, leaving 9 bases unmatched. The CDR3 is made up of 15 amino acids. The CDR3 region is CASSTDSGRSETQYF. The CDR3 coding sequence is TGTGCCAGCAGTACCGATAGCGGGAGGTCGGAGACCCAGTACTTC.

The chain uses TRBV7-2 and TRBJ1-5; perhaps TRBD1 as D (5 bases). The length of the CDR3 is 13 residues. Germline-derived CDR1 and CDR2 are SGHTA and FQGNSA. Trimming removed 5 bases at V and 4 bases at J, with 9 bases between. The CDR3 is CASSPDRNQPQHF. Here the CDR3 DNA reads TGTGCCAGCAGCCCTGACAGAAATCAGCCCCAGCATTTT. Based on the CDR3 plus reference TRBV7-2 and TRBJ1-5, the full variable domain is GAGVSQSPSNKVTEKGKDVELRCDPISGHTALYWYRQSLGQGLEFLIYFQGNSAPDKSGLPSDRFSAERTGGSVSTLTIQRTQQEDSAVYLCASSPDRNQPQHFGDGTRLSIL.

This chain uses TRBV7-2 with TRBJ1-6; tentatively, D is TRBD1 (5 bases). Looked up from germline, CDR1 is SGHTA and CDR2 is FQGNSA. The CDR3 loop spans 15 amino acids. Trimming removed 5 bases from V and 7 bases from J, with 15 bases in between. DNA for the CDR3: TGTGCCAGCAGCGGGCAGGGTATTCGGAATTCACCCCTCCACTTT. As protein: CASSGQGIRNSPLHF. The variable domain in full, with the rest retrieved from reference TRBV7-2 and TRBJ1-6, is GAGVSQSPSNKVTEKGKDVELRCDPISGHTALYWYRQSLGQGLEFLIYFQGNSAPDKSGLPSDRFSAERTGGSVSTLTIQRTQQEDSAVYLCASSGQGIRNSPLHFGNGTRLTVT.

This clone has only one observation. This rearrangement joins TRBV5-1 to TRBJ2-2; the D is unclear. V lost 2 bases, J lost 4 bases, and 6 bases lay in between. The CDR3 has 13 residues. CDR1 SGHRS and CDR2 YFSETQ come from the germline V gene. In nucleotides, the CDR3 is TGCGCCAGCAGCTTAATGGCCACCGGGGAGCTGTTTTTT. Its translation is CASSLMATGELFF.

This chain uses TRBV11-2 with TRBJ2-1; 11 bases match TRBD2. CDR1 and CDR2 from the germline V gene are SGHAT and FQNNGV. The CDR3 extends over 17 amino acids. V shed 3 bases, J shed 6 bases, and the junction held 10 bases outside the gene matches. The CDR3 nucleotides read TGTGCCAGCAGCTTCATAGCGGGAGGGCCAAGCCTCAATGAGCAGTTCTTC. Translated: CASSFIAGGPSLNEQFF.

V and J are TRBV27 and TRBJ1-1; TRBD1 might be the D (6 bases). Trimming shortened V by 6 bases and J by 8 bases, and 13 bases separated the two germline ends. CDR3 size: 12 residues. Germline V lookup: CDR1 MNHEY, CDR2 SMNVEV (reference sequence). CDR3 nucleotides: TGTGCCAGCAGGAATGGACAGCGCGAAGCTTTCTTT. Protein: CASRNGQREAFF.

V and J are TRBV18 and TRBJ2-3; TRBD1 matches 7 bases. V lost 6 bases, J lost 3 bases, and 12 bases stayed unmatched. This CDR3 has 16 residues. Looked up from germline, CDR1 is KGHSH and CDR2 is LQKENI. CDR3 protein: CASSPISGTVTDTQYF. The CDR3 DNA sequence: TGTGCCAGCTCTCCCATTTCCGGGACAGTAACAGATACGCAGTATTTT.

This chain connects TRBV4-3 to TRBJ2-2; possible D gene TRBD1, 6 bases. V was trimmed by 2 bases and J by 7 bases, leaving 11 bases between them. The V gene's germline CDR1 is LGHNA and CDR2 YSLEER. The CDR3 is 14 amino acids. The CDR3 DNA sequence: TGCGCCAGCAGCCAAAACAGGGTGGGCGGGGAGCTGTTTTTT. Its translation: CASSQNRVGGELFF.

The chain uses TRBV19 and TRBJ1-1, with 7 bases lining up with TRBD1. Germline V lookup: CDR1 LNHDA, CDR2 SQIVND (reference sequence). The CDR3 sequence is 14 residues long. J was trimmed by 0 bases and V by 7 bases; bases with no gene match: 5. Here the CDR3 reads CASTKGAVNTEAFF. Here the CDR3 DNA reads TGTGCCAGTACTAAGGGGGCCGTGAACACTGAAGCTTTCTTT.

The chain links TRBV5-4 to TRBJ1-2; perhaps TRBD1 as D (5 bases). V was cut by 1 base and J by 4 bases, with 14 bases left in between. This CDR3 is 15 amino acids long. The germline V gene encodes CDR1 SGHNT and CDR2 YYREEE (reference sequence). The chain's CDR3 is CASSLSGQGGYGYTF. CDR3 DNA: TGTGCCAGCAGCTTGTCCGGGCAGGGAGGCTATGGCTACACCTTC.

The rearrangement joins TRBV5-1 to TRBJ2-3; 8 bases match TRBD2. This CDR3 has 15 residues. The germline CDR1 and CDR2 sequences are SGHRS and YFSETQ. J was trimmed by 0 bases and V by 4 bases; bases with no gene match: 4. The CDR3 region is CASSQLADSTDTQYF. CDR3 bases: TGCGCCAGCAGCCAACTAGCGGATAGCACAGATACGCAGTATTTT.